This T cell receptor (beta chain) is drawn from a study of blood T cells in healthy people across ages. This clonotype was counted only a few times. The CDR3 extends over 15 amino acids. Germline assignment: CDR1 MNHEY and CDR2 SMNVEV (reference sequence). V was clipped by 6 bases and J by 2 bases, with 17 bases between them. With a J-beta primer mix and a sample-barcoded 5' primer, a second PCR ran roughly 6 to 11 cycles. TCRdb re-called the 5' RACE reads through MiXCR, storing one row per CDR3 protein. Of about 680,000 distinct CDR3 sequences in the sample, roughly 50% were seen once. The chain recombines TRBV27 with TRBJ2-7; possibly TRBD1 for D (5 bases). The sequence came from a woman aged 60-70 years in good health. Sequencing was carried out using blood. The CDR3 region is CASRPQGNEAYEQYF. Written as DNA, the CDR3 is TGTGCCAGCAGACCTCAGGGTAATGAGGCCTACGAGCAGTACTTC.